This TCR beta chain was profiled in a study of prognosis after radiotherapy for stage I lung cancer. About the study: No patient received concurrent therapy with stereotactic body radiotherapy.

V was trimmed by 0 bases and J by 1 base, leaving 7 bases between them. Per germline, CDR1 MGHRA and CDR2 YSYEKL. There are 15 residues in the CDR3. The study amplified the TCR beta CDR3 region from genomic DNA. This amplification was carried out by two rounds of multiplex PCR. Gene-specific TRBV and TRBJ primers were used in PCR round one. In TCRdb, the multiplex PCR reads were re-called with MiXCR into one record per CDR3 protein. The repertoire holds around 20,000 distinct CDR3 sequences, 40% to 50% seen once, with approximately 40% in the top ten. This clonotype was observed many times. As yet, its antigen is unknown. Study results and caveats: The median unique TCR clone count dropped from around 10,000 to 6,500 after stereotactic body radiation therapy.

The chain has TRBV4-1 and TRBJ2-1; the D is unclear. The specimen comprised PBMCs, sampled before or after stereotactic body radiation therapy (not recorded which). This TCR was recovered from a donor aged 50 or older with non-small cell lung cancer. The CDR3 reads CASSQELRSYNEQFF. CDR3 nucleotide sequence: TGCGCCAGCAGCCAAGAGCTCAGGTCCTACAATGAGCAGTTCTTC.